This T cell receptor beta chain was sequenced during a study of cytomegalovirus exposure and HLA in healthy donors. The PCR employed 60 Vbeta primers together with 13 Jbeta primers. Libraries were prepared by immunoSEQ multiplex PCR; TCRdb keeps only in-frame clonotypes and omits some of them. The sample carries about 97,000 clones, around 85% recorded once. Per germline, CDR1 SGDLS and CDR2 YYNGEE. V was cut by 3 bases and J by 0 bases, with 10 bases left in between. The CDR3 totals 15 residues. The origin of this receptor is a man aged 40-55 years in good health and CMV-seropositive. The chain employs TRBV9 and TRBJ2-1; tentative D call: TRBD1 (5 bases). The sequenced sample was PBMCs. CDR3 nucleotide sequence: TGTGCCAGCAGCGCCACAGGAAGCTCCTACAATGAGCAGTTCTTC. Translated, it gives CASSATGSSYNEQFF.